The clone carrying this T cell receptor beta chain appeared a single time. Sequencing used immunoSEQ multiplex PCR; TCRdb keeps in-frame clones, though not all of them. The sample records roughly 180,000 clones, 94% being singletons. CDR3 length: 19 residues. With V trimmed by 0 bases and J by 3 bases, 11 bases remained unmatched. From germline, CDR1 is LGHDT and CDR2 YNNKEL (reference sequence). Seattle's enrolled individuals joined amid active infection and were then monitored longitudinally. These data originate in a study of blood T cell repertoires in COVID-19. Looking at the study overall: T cells, B-cell-depleted T cells, or PBMCs provided the cDNA or gDNA that served as material.

Sequencing was performed on peripheral blood. The rearrangement joins TRBV3-1 (or the pseudogene TRBV3-2) to TRBJ2-3, with 11 bases that match TRBD2. This TCR was sampled from a man in his thirties or forties with COVID-19, enrolled during active disease. The CDR3 spells CASSQEGSGGAVRTDTQYF. In nucleotides, the CDR3 is TGTGCCAGCAGCCAAGAAGGTAGCGGGGGGGCCGTGCGGACAGATACGCAGTATTTT.